Listed here are 9 T cell receptor beta chains from one sample, sequenced in a study of T cell responses to AZD1222 COVID-19 vaccine. The repertoire was sequenced with immunoSEQ multiplex PCR; TCRdb's copy has only in-frame clones and lacks some. The sample holds some 120,000 clones, 88% seen once. The specimen was peripheral blood, collected on day 0 of AZD1222 vaccination. These receptors all come from an adult in good health.

The chain recombines TRBV19 with TRBJ1-2; 7 positions agree with TRBD1. The CDR3 has 13 amino acids. The germline V gene has CDR1 LNHDA and CDR2 SQIVND (reference sequence). The trim removed 6 bases at V and 3 bases at J, leaving 4 bases unmatched. The CDR3 DNA reads TGTGCCAGTAGCCGCCAGGGGGACTATGGCTACACCTTC. Its translation: CASSRQGDYGYTF.

This rearrangement joins TRBV19 to TRBJ1-4; D may be TRBD1 (5 bases). Looked up from germline, CDR1 is LNHDA and CDR2 is SQIVND (reference sequence). The CDR3 is 15 residues long. Deletions cut 4 bases from V and 7 bases from J, with 16 bases between. The CDR3 sequence: CASSTPPGRGEKLFF. CDR3 in DNA: TGTGCCAGTAGTACACCGCCCGGGAGGGGTGAAAAACTGTTTTTT.

In its sample, this clone was seen a few times. The V and J genes are TRBV19 and TRBJ2-3; a possible D gene is TRBD2 (5 bases). The germline CDR1 and CDR2 sequences are LNHDA and SQIVND (reference sequence). The CDR3 loop spans 15 amino acids. Trimming removed 1 base at V and 2 bases at J, with 10 bases between. For the CDR3, the DNA is TGTGCCAGTAGTATAGCGGGGTCGGCCACAGATACGCAGTATTTT. The encoded protein is CASSIAGSATDTQYF.

The chain joins TRBV3-1 (or the pseudogene TRBV3-2) to TRBJ1-1, with D unresolved. Between the trimmed V and J ends, which lost 1 base and 2 bases, there was a span of 11 bases. Germline V CDR1 and CDR2: LGHDT, YNNKEL (reference sequence). The CDR3 has 15 residues. This chain's CDR3 is CASSQVGGENTEAFF. As DNA, the CDR3 is TGTGCCAGCAGCCAAGTGGGCGGTGAAAACACTGAAGCTTTCTTT.

V is TRBV7-3 and J is TRBJ1-3; D unclear. Deletions cut 4 bases from V and 0 bases from J, with 13 bases between. The V gene's germline CDR1 is SGHTA and CDR2 FQGTGA. CDR3 length equals 16 residues. The CDR3: CASSSRVRPSGNTIYF. For the CDR3, the DNA is TGTGCCAGCAGCTCTCGAGTGAGACCCTCTGGAAACACCATATATTTT.

The V and J genes are TRBV4-2 and TRBJ1-6; perhaps TRBD1 as D (5 bases). V lost 1 base, J lost 10 bases, and 14 bases lay in between. Germline lookup yields CDR1 LGHNA and CDR2 YNFKEQ. This CDR3 spans 15 amino acids. This CDR3 is CASSQGGGGKSPLHF. CDR3 nucleotides: TGTGCCAGCAGCCAAGGGGGGGGAGGGAAATCACCCCTCCACTTT.

The chain joins TRBV5-1 to TRBJ2-6; D perhaps matches TRBD2 (5 bases). Germline CDR1 reads SGHRS; CDR2 reads YFSETQ. Trimming took 4 bases from V and 0 from J, leaving 8 bases between them. The CDR3 spans 15 residues. The CDR3 DNA reads as TGCGCCAGCAGCCAGGCGGGCTCTGGGGCCAACGTCCTGACTTTC. Amino acid sequence: CASSQAGSGANVLTF.

The chain couples TRBV5-1 to TRBJ2-7; TRBD1 matches 7 bases. The CDR3 has 14 residues. In germline, CDR1 is SGHRS, CDR2 YFSETQ. The V segment lost 4 bases and the J segment 2 bases; nucleotides outside the gene matches: 6. In DNA, the CDR3 is TGCGCCAGCAGCCCATGGACAGGAACCTACGAGCAGTACTTC. It codes for CASSPWTGTYEQYF.

This clone was found once. This chain uses TRBV7-3 with TRBJ2-2; D remains ambiguous. The CDR3 is 13 amino acids. Between the trimmed V and J ends, which lost 5 bases and 6 bases, there was a span of 10 bases. In germline, CDR1 is SGHTA, CDR2 FQGTGA. CDR3 loop: CASSTAVSGELFF. The CDR3 DNA follows: TGTGCCAGCAGCACCGCCGTTTCCGGGGAGCTGTTTTTT. Combining the CDR3 with reference TRBV7-3 and TRBJ2-2 gives the whole variable domain GAGVSQTPSNKVTEKGKYVELRCDPISGHTALYWYRQSLGQGPEFLIYFQGTGAADDSGLPNDRFFAVRPEGSVSTLKIQRTERGDSAVYLCASSTAVSGELFFGEGSRLTVL.